This is a list of T cell receptor beta chains from one sample in a study of early T cells in non-severe SARS-CoV-2 infection. One entry per CDR3 protein, called by TCRdb with MiXCR from the 5' RACE reads. The sample includes 95,000 to 150,000 distinct CDR3 sequences, just under 15% of them seen just once. The sequencing sample was made of whole blood. These TCRs come from an adult who was a healthcare worker with PCR-confirmed SARS-CoV-2 infection or an uninfected control (not recorded which). The CDR3 runs from the conserved cysteine through the conserved F or W. Fields, in order: V gene, D gene, J gene, clone size, CDR3 protein, CDR3 DNA. The D gene is left open where the match is weak. Rows may omit the clone size; those that give it use once, few, many or a size class.

>TRBV19|TRBD1|TRBJ1-3|few
CASYRGPGNTIYF
TGTGCCAGCTACAGGGGGCCTGGAAACACCATATATTTT
>TRBV29-1|-|TRBJ2-3|-
CSVEAEFTDTQYF
TGCAGCGTTGAGGCGGAGTTCACAGATACGCAGTATTTT
>TRBV5-1|TRBD1|TRBJ1-1|-
CASSGRQGETTEAFF
TGCGCCAGCAGCGGACGACAGGGTGAGACCACTGAAGCTTTCTTT
>TRBV5-1|-|TRBJ1-1|-
CASSRQPMNTEAFF
TGCGCCAGCTCCCGTCAGCCCATGAACACTGAAGCTTTCTTT
>TRBV11-2|TRBD2|TRBJ2-3|many
CASSFGLAGGRQYF
TGTGCCAGCAGCTTTGGACTAGCGGGGGGGCGGCAGTATTTT
>TRBV12-3/TRBV12-4|TRBD1|TRBJ2-2|few
CASTPGRGKDTGELFF
TGTGCCAGCACCCCGGGCAGGGGGAAGGACACCGGGGAGCTGTTTTTT
>TRBV7-9|-|TRBJ2-5|-
CASTGTYFQETQYF
TGTGCCAGCACCGGGACTTACTTTCAAGAGACCCAGTACTTC
>TRBV11-2|TRBD2|TRBJ2-1|-
CASSQLSSGIYNEQFF
TGTGCCAGCAGCCAACTCTCTAGCGGTATATACAATGAGCAGTTCTTC
>TRBV27|-|TRBJ1-2|few
CASSPPQGYYGYTF
TGTGCCAGCAGTCCCCCCCAGGGCTACTATGGCTACACCTTC
>TRBV4-1|-|TRBJ1-1|-
CASSQRTGTEAFF
TGCGCCAGCAGCCAACGGACGGGCACTGAAGCTTTCTTT
>TRBV7-6|-|TRBJ2-7|few
CASSSSTEQYF
TGTGCCAGCAGCTCTAGCACCGAGCAGTACTTC
>TRBV3-1|TRBD1|TRBJ1-5|few
CASSQAGQGQPQHF
TGTGCCAGCAGCCAAGCTGGACAGGGGCAGCCCCAGCATTTT
>TRBV30|-|TRBJ1-1|-
CAWSVGRENTEAFF
TGTGCCTGGAGTGTAGGCAGGGAGAACACTGAAGCTTTCTTT
>TRBV12-3/TRBV12-4|-|TRBJ1-2|-
CAILEGYTF
TGTGCCATCCTGGAGGGCTACACCTTC
>TRBV6-2/TRBV6-3|-|TRBJ1-2|-
CASRRRWANYGYTF
TGTGCCAGCAGACGACGGTGGGCTAACTATGGCTACACCTTC
>TRBV3-1|-|TRBJ1-3|once
CASSRLSGNTIYF
TGTGCCAGCAGCCGTCTCTCTGGAAACACCATATATTTT